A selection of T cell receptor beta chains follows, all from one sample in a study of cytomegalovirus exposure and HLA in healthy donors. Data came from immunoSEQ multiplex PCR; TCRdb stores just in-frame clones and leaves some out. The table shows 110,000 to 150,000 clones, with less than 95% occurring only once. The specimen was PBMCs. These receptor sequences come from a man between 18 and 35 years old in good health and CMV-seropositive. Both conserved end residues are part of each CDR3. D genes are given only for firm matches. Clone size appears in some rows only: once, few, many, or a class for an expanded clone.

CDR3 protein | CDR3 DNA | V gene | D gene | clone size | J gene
CASSQVRLGTGGTVRETQYF | TGCGCCAGCAGCCAAGTTCGGCTAGGGACAGGGGGCACTGTGAGAGAGACCCAGTACTTC | TRBV4-1 | TRBD1 | NA | TRBJ2-5
CASSEWAGPARDEQYF | TGTGCCAGCAGTGAATGGGCAGGCCCGGCGAGGGACGAGCAGTACTTC | TRBV6-1 | NA | NA | TRBJ2-7
CASSGGTVPNEKLFF | TGTGCCAGCAGCGGAGGGACTGTTCCTAATGAAAAACTGTTTTTT | TRBV5-6 | NA | NA | TRBJ1-4
CASSSRQGGNTQYF | TGCGCCAGCAGCTCACGACAGGGGGGGAATACGCAGTATTTT | TRBV5-1 | TRBD1 | NA | TRBJ2-3
CASMEGSGVLEKLFF | TGTGCCAGTATGGAAGGATCAGGGGTTTTAGAAAAACTGTTTTTT | TRBV19 | NA | NA | TRBJ1-4
CASSHETGATGELFF | TGCGCCAGCAGCCACGAGACAGGGGCCACCGGGGAGCTGTTTTTT | TRBV4-1 | TRBD1 | NA | TRBJ2-2
CASSPDGSNQPQHF | TGTGCCAGCAGCCCAGACGGGAGCAATCAGCCCCAGCATTTT | TRBV7-2 | NA | NA | TRBJ1-5
CASSFTRLALTNTGELFF | TGTGCCAGCAGCTTCACCCGACTAGCCCTTACGAACACCGGGGAGCTGTTTTTT | TRBV7-2 | TRBD2 | NA | TRBJ2-2
CASSLGGTAKNIQYF | TGCGCCAGCAGCTTGGGCGGGACAGCCAAAAACATTCAGTACTTC | TRBV5-1 | NA | NA | TRBJ2-4
CASSPYPGRGYDPSATDTQYF | TGTGCCAGCAGCCCCTATCCGGGCAGGGGATATGACCCCTCCGCGACAGATACGCAGTATTTT | TRBV4-2 | NA | NA | TRBJ2-3
CASSLTGKDGGYTF | TGTGCCAGCTCACTAACAGGGAAGGATGGTGGCTACACCTTC | TRBV18 | NA | NA | TRBJ1-2
CASSRGHTSKDRYEQYF | TGTGCCAGTAGTCGGGGACACACATCGAAGGACCGGTACGAGCAGTACTTC | TRBV19 | NA | once | TRBJ2-7
CASSRTEDFEPQHF | TGTGCCAGCTCCCGAACAGAGGACTTCGAGCCCCAGCATTTT | TRBV28 | NA | NA | TRBJ1-5
CASRVTSADEQYF | TGTGCCAGCAGGGTGACTAGCGCCGACGAGCAGTACTTC | TRBV4-2 | TRBD2 | NA | TRBJ2-7
CASSSSFEQFF | TGTGCCAGCAGTTCTAGTTTTGAGCAGTTCTTC | TRBV6-5 | NA | NA | TRBJ2-1
CASKTAGTSGRTSYEQYF | TGTGCCAGTAAAACTGCCGGGACTAGCGGGAGGACCTCCTACGAGCAGTACTTC | TRBV28 | TRBD2 | once | TRBJ2-7
CASSSAGAGTQYF | TGTGCCAGCAGTTCGGCGGGGGCGGGTACGCAGTATTTT | TRBV27 | NA | NA | TRBJ2-3
CASRPILLADSYNEQFF | TGTGCCAGCAGACCAATCCTCCTAGCGGACTCCTACAATGAGCAGTTCTTC | TRBV27 | TRBD2 | NA | TRBJ2-1
CASSLAGTGGNGYTF | TGTGCCAGCAGCTTAGCCGGGACAGGGGGGAATGGCTACACCTTC | TRBV11-2 | TRBD1 | once | TRBJ1-2
CSVTSGRGHEQFF | TGCAGCGTCACTAGCGGGAGGGGGCATGAGCAGTTCTTC | TRBV29-1 | TRBD2 | NA | TRBJ2-1
CASSVVASGADTQYF | TGTGCCAGCAGCGTAGTTGCTAGCGGGGCAGATACGCAGTATTTT | TRBV9 | TRBD2 | NA | TRBJ2-3
CAWMGTSGSILGTGELFF | TGTGCCTGGATGGGGACTAGCGGGAGCATATTGGGAACCGGGGAGCTGTTTTTT | TRBV30 | TRBD2 | NA | TRBJ2-2
CASSEIGVATNEKLFF | TGTGCCAGCAGTGAAATCGGGGTTGCAACTAATGAAAAACTGTTTTTT | TRBV6-1 | NA | NA | TRBJ1-4
CASSQDGADFQPQHF | TGCGCCAGCAGCCAAGATGGGGCAGACTTTCAGCCCCAGCATTTT | TRBV4-1 | NA | NA | TRBJ1-5
CASSLDRGNEKLFF | TGTGCCAGCAGCTTGGACAGGGGTAATGAAAAACTGTTTTTT | TRBV5-4 | TRBD1 | NA | TRBJ1-4
CASSPDRDREKLFF | TGTGCCAGCTCACCCGACAGGGATCGGGAAAAACTGTTTTTT | TRBV18 | TRBD1 | few | TRBJ1-4
CATSEGLAGGRNEQFF | TGTGCCACCAGCGAAGGACTAGCGGGAGGTAGAAATGAGCAGTTCTTC | TRBV15 | TRBD2 | NA | TRBJ2-1
CASSGLGGTTTLGELFF | TGTGCCAGCAGCGGGTTGGGAGGGACTACGACACTTGGGGAGCTGTTTTTT | TRBV9 | TRBD2 | NA | TRBJ2-2
CAWSVSLGSDSYEQYF | TGTGCCTGGAGTGTTTCCCTGGGCTCGGATTCTTACGAGCAGTACTTC | TRBV30 | NA | NA | TRBJ2-7
CASSNGGSGANVLTF | TGTGCCAGCAGTAATGGAGGCTCTGGGGCCAACGTCCTGACTTTC | TRBV28 | NA | NA | TRBJ2-6
CASSQDPKTEYYEQYF | TGTGCCAGCAGCCAAGATCCGAAGACAGAATACTACGAGCAGTACTTC | TRBV14 | NA | NA | TRBJ2-7
CASRSRFGGPGANVLTF | TGTGCCAGCAGATCACGCTTCGGGGGGCCCGGGGCCAACGTCCTGACTTTC | TRBV28 | NA | NA | TRBJ2-6
CASSLAGAFSSTDTQYF | TGTGCCAGCAGCTTAGCAGGGGCTTTCTCTAGCACAGATACGCAGTATTTT | TRBV13 | NA | NA | TRBJ2-3
CASSRPGTDTGELFF | TGTGCCAGCAGCCGCCCGGGAACGGACACCGGGGAGCTGTTTTTT | TRBV14 | NA | NA | TRBJ2-2
CASSEGTYGVGTQYF | TGTGCCAGCAGTGAGGGCACTTACGGGGTGGGGACCCAGTACTTC | TRBV2 | NA | NA | TRBJ2-5
CASSFRDSRTEAFF | TGTGCCAGCAGTTTTCGGGACAGTCGTACTGAAGCTTTCTTT | TRBV27 | TRBD1 | NA | TRBJ1-1
CASSSRTLNTEAFF | TGTGCCAGCAGCTCCAGGACTTTGAACACTGAAGCTTTCTTT | TRBV7-9 | NA | once | TRBJ1-1
CASSESTGRYEQYF | TGCGCCAGCAGTGAGTCGACAGGGAGATACGAGCAGTACTTC | TRBV10-2 | TRBD1 | few | TRBJ2-7
CASRDTNAATEAFF | TGTGCCAGCAGAGATACGAACGCGGCCACTGAAGCTTTCTTT | TRBV2 | NA | NA | TRBJ1-1
CAWSEWGLAGMFF | TGTGCCTGGAGTGAATGGGGGTTAGCGGGAATGTTCTTC | TRBV30 | TRBD2 | NA | TRBJ2-1
CASSSIIRDRGYEQYF | TGTGCCAGCAGTTCTATAATCCGGGACAGGGGATACGAGCAGTACTTC | TRBV28 | TRBD1 | NA | TRBJ2-7
CASSVSGLETQYF | TGTGCCAGCAGTGTGTCAGGGCTAGAGACCCAGTACTTC | TRBV6-1 | NA | once | TRBJ2-5
CASSLGQGYRGYTF | TGTGCCAGCAGTTTAGGGCAGGGGTATCGAGGCTACACCTTC | TRBV28 | NA | NA | TRBJ1-2
CASSPRRDRGYEQYF | TGTGCCAGCTCACCCCGGCGGGACAGGGGTTACGAGCAGTACTTC | TRBV18 | TRBD1 | NA | TRBJ2-7
CASSLLGAQETQYF | TGTGCCAGCAGTTTATTAGGGGCCCAAGAGACCCAGTACTTC | TRBV2 | NA | NA | TRBJ2-5
CASRIAGSKNIQYF | TGTGCCAGCAGAATAGCGGGGTCCAAAAACATTCAGTACTTC | TRBV27 | TRBD2 | NA | TRBJ2-4
CTSSHGHPEGYGYTF | TGCACCAGCAGCCACGGACACCCCGAAGGATATGGCTACACCTTC | TRBV1 | NA | NA | TRBJ1-2
CASSRAGVFSYEQYF | TGTGCCAGCAGTAGAGCGGGGGTATTCTCCTACGAGCAGTACTTC | TRBV25-1 | TRBD2 | few | TRBJ2-7
CASSSSHSGRRYEQYF | TGTGCCAGCAGCTCGTCCCATAGCGGGAGACGGTACGAGCAGTACTTC | TRBV13 | TRBD2 | NA | TRBJ2-7
CASSYSSKDYDNEQFF | TGTGCCAGCAGTTACTCTTCAAAAGACTACGACAATGAGCAGTTCTTC | TRBV6-6 | NA | NA | TRBJ2-1